This paragraph reports one T cell receptor beta chain. Its antigen remains unidentified. This entry belongs to a study of T cells after posttransplantation cyclophosphamide. Regarding the study as a whole: Recipient CMV seropositivity and CMV reactivation strongly tracked TRB clonality. Tissue-infiltrating T cells from skin or gut overlapped little with blood T cells. Donor-recipient repertoire similarity was low at 1-2 months, rising over year one.

Controls had myeloablative marrow grafts with methotrexate and calcineurin inhibitor, sampled at 1 year. Produced via immunoSEQ multiplex PCR; TCRdb's table is partial and in-frame only. This sample has about 14,000 clones; around 82% occur once, and the top ten carry about 4.7%. Here the sequenced sample was PBMCs, taken 350 to 400 days after allogeneic stem cell transplant with calcineurin inhibitor and methotrexate. The receptor was derived from a male patient younger than 30 who received an allogeneic stem cell transplant from a related donor, was CMV-positive, and had no GVHD. The T cells may come from the graft donor.

The CDR3 protein is CATSRDPRDSSNQPQHF. CDR3 bases: TGTGCCACCAGCAGAGATCCCCGCGACAGCAGCAATCAGCCCCAGCATTTT. The V gene is TRBV15, the J gene TRBJ1-5; D might be TRBD1 (5 bases). Per germline, CDR1 LNHNV and CDR2 YYDKDF (reference sequence). This CDR3 is 17 amino acids long. V lost 0 bases, J lost 1 base, and 13 bases lay in between. Full variable domain (remainder filled in from reference TRBV15 and TRBJ1-5): DAMVIQNPRYQVTQFGKPVTLSCSQTLNHNVMYWYQQKSSQAPKLLFHYYDKDFNNEADTPDNFQSRRPNTSFCFLDIRSPGLGDTAMYLCATSRDPRDSSNQPQHFGDGTRLSIL.